The 31 T cell receptor beta chains presented below share a single source sample, sequenced in a study of blood T cell repertoires in COVID-19. Some clones are missing from TCRdb's copy, which holds only in-frame ones; the method was immunoSEQ multiplex PCR. This table holds 270,000 or so clones, 70% to 90% found once. Sequenced material: PBMCs or T cells enriched from blood (not recorded which). All receptors derive from a woman in her 50s who had been exposed to COVID-19.

This chain's CDR3 is CASSPSLAGAGTDTQYF. The CDR3 nucleotides read TGTGCCAGTAGTCCCTCCTTAGCGGGGGCAGGGACAGATACGCAGTATTTT. The rearrangement uses TRBV19 and TRBJ2-3; 9 bases map to TRBD2. The germline V gene encodes CDR1 LNHDA and CDR2 SQIVND (reference sequence). CDR3 size: 17 residues. Trimming removed 5 bases from V and 3 bases from J; junction bases left unmatched: 12.

The chain joins TRBV13 to TRBJ1-1; D gene uncertain. The CDR3 extends over 13 amino acids. Trimming took off 5 bases at V and 4 bases at J, with 11 bases between the two ends. CDR1 is PRHDT, CDR2 FYEKMQ, per germline (reference sequence). The CDR3 region is CASSRGWSTEAFF. As DNA, the CDR3 is TGTGCCAGCAGCCGAGGTTGGAGCACTGAAGCTTTCTTT.

This chain joins TRBV5-1 and TRBJ2-3; TRBD2 aligns across 8 bases. The CDR3 runs to 15 residues. V was pared by 5 bases and J by 6 bases, with 11 bases of the junction left unmatched. CDR1 is SGHRS and CDR2 is YFSETQ in the germline V gene. The CDR3: CASRVPGLVGDTQYF. The CDR3 DNA sequence: TGCGCCAGCAGGGTCCCGGGACTAGTCGGGGATACGCAGTATTTT.

The V gene is TRBV13, the J gene TRBJ1-1, with D unclear. There are 15 residues in the CDR3. Germline loops: CDR1 PRHDT, CDR2 FYEKMQ (reference sequence). Trimming took off 3 bases at V and 0 bases at J, with 11 bases between the two ends. DNA of the CDR3: TGTGCCAGCAGCTTGATTGGCACCATGAACACTGAAGCTTTCTTT. It is translated as CASSLIGTMNTEAFF.

This clone was found a few times. DNA for the CDR3: TGTGCCAGCAGCTCACTGCCGGGCGGGTCCCCCTACGAGCAGTACTTC. Translating it yields CASSSLPGGSPYEQYF. The chain carries TRBV7-2 and TRBJ2-7; a weak D match, TRBD2 (5 bases). The CDR3 contains 16 residues. V was shortened by 4 bases and J by 2 bases, with 18 bases between the two germline ends. Germline V gene data show CDR1 as SGHTA and CDR2 as FQGNSA. The full variable domain, its missing parts supplied by reference TRBV7-2 and TRBJ2-7, is GAGVSQSPSNKVTEKGKDVELRCDPISGHTALYWYRQSLGQGLEFLIYFQGNSAPDKSGLPSDRFSAERTGGSVSTLTIQRTQQEDSAVYLCASSSLPGGSPYEQYFGPGTRLTVT.

In its sample, this clone was seen once. This chain links TRBV15 with TRBJ2-3, with 7 bases matching TRBD2. V shed 10 bases and J 2 bases; nucleotides not matched to a gene: 12. Germline lookup yields CDR1 LNHNV and CDR2 YYDKDF (reference sequence). The CDR3 totals 15 residues. This chain's CDR3 is CAISNPGGSTDTQYF. The CDR3 DNA is TGTGCCATTTCGAATCCCGGGGGGTCCACAGATACGCAGTATTTT. Together with reference TRBV15 and TRBJ2-3, the CDR3 gives the full variable domain: DAMVIQNPRYQVTQFGKPVTLSCSQTLNHNVMYWYQQKSSQAPKLLFHYYDKDFNNEADTPDNFQSRRPNTSFCFLDIRSPGLGDTAMYLCAISNPGGSTDTQYFGPGTRLTVL.

About this clone: The same CDR3 can be traced to other DNA sequences in this sample. V and J are TRBV12-3 or TRBV12-4 and TRBJ2-7; D perhaps matches TRBD1 (7 bases). The length of the CDR3 is 13 residues. V was trimmed by 5 bases and J by 3 bases, leaving 11 bases between them. The CDR3 DNA sequence: TGTGCCAGCAGTCGACAGGGACTCTACGAGCAGTACTTC. It translates to CASSRQGLYEQYF.

The chain recombines TRBV24-1 with TRBJ2-5; TRBD1 is a possible D gene (6 bases). The CDR3 is made up of 15 amino acids. Trimming took 4 bases from V and 5 from J, leaving 16 bases between them. Germline V lookup: CDR1 KGHDR, CDR2 SFDVKD. As DNA, the CDR3 is TGTGCCACCAGTGACCCGACAGGCCCCGGGGAGACCCAGTACTTC. Translated, it gives CATSDPTGPGETQYF.

This clone was detected once. This chain links TRBV23-1 with TRBJ2-1; tentatively, D is TRBD1 (6 bases). TRBV23-1 is annotated as an ORF whose role is uncertain. Trimming took off 8 bases at V and 0 bases at J, with 14 bases between the two ends. The CDR3 has 15 amino acids. CDR3 amino acids: CASHHRESSYNEQFF. The CDR3, as DNA: TGCGCCAGCCATCACAGGGAAAGCTCCTACAATGAGCAGTTCTTC.

The rearrangement joins TRBV16 to TRBJ2-2, with D tentatively TRBD2 (5 bases). The V and J ends lost 3 bases and 0 bases respectively, with 5 bases between them. This CDR3 is built from 14 residues. Germline CDR1 is KGHSY and CDR2 is FQNENV. DNA of the CDR3: TGTGCCAGCAGCCAGGAGGCGAACACCGGGGAGCTGTTTTTT. It codes for CASSQEANTGELFF.

The chain uses TRBV13 and TRBJ1-2; 12 bases are a match to TRBD1. Germline loops: CDR1 PRHDT, CDR2 FYEKMQ (reference sequence). V shed 5 bases and J 8 bases; nucleotides not matched to a gene: 15. The CDR3 loop spans 17 amino acids. The CDR3 coding sequence is TGTGCCAGCAGCCGTAGCGCCGCCGGGACAGGGGGCCGGGGCTACACCTTC. Amino acid sequence: CASSRSAAGTGGRGYTF.

The rearrangement links TRBV3-1 (or the pseudogene TRBV3-2) to TRBJ1-6, with 9 bases lining up with TRBD1. Trimming at V came to 1 base and at J to 7 bases, leaving 2 bases not matched to a gene. Germline values: CDR1 LGHDT, CDR2 YNNKEL (reference sequence). This CDR3 comprises 15 residues. CDR3 amino acids: CASSQGTGDNSPLHF. CDR3 nucleotides: TGTGCCAGCAGCCAAGGGACAGGGGACAATTCACCCCTCCACTTT.

The chain joins TRBV30 to TRBJ2-2; weak D call: TRBD2 (5 bases). The CDR3 runs to 13 residues. V lost 5 bases and J 1 base, leaving 8 bases between the germline ends. CDR1 is GTSNPN, CDR2 SVGIG, per germline (reference sequence). CDR3 DNA sequence: TGTGCCTGGGCTGAGGGGAACACCGGGGAGCTGTTTTTT. Translation gives CAWAEGNTGELFF.

The gene calls are TRBV6-5 and TRBJ1-6; 7 nucleotides align to TRBD1. The CDR3 contains 15 residues. J gave up 8 bases and V 6 bases, and 10 bases lay outside the gene matches. Germline assignment: CDR1 MNHEY and CDR2 SVGAGI. Written as DNA, the CDR3 is TGTGCCAGCAGCCAACTACAGGGGTCAGATTCACCCCTCCACTTT. Its protein is CASSQLQGSDSPLHF.

About this clone itself: An end of the junction differs from the germline gene, which may be a read error. The V and J genes are TRBV2 and TRBJ2-7; a weak D match, TRBD1 (6 bases). The CDR3 runs to 13 residues. Germline V lookup: CDR1 SNHLY, CDR2 FYNNEI. CDR3 region: CASRPGETGTPPF. CDR3 nucleotides: TGTGCCAGCAGGCCCGGGGAAACAGGGACGCCCCCGTTC.

This chain uses TRBV4-3 with TRBJ1-2; TRBD1 might be the D (5 bases). V gave up 0 bases and J gave up 4 bases, with 18 bases separating them. The CDR3 has 17 residues. Germline V CDR1 and CDR2: LGHNA, YSLEER. This chain's CDR3 is CASSQETGAGYFYGYTF. CDR3 nucleotide sequence: TGCGCCAGCAGCCAAGAAACCGGGGCGGGATACTTCTATGGCTACACCTTC.

The chain is built from TRBV19 and TRBJ1-1; D remains unclear. Germline V gene data show CDR1 as LNHDA and CDR2 as SQIVND (reference sequence). Trimming shortened V by 3 bases and J by 4 bases, and 15 bases separated the two germline ends. The CDR3 is made up of 15 amino acids. Written as DNA, the CDR3 is TGTGCCAGTAGTATGGGTCCCCGGAGTGGCACTGAAGCTTTCTTT. Translated, it gives CASSMGPRSGTEAFF.

V gene TRBV27 combines with J gene TRBJ1-5; D unresolved. Per germline, CDR1 MNHEY and CDR2 SMNVEV (reference sequence). The CDR3 consists of 15 residues. The ends were cut back, 6 bases at V and 6 bases at J, with 18 bases in the middle. CDR3 region: CASREGSNWLQPQHF. The CDR3, as DNA: TGTGCCAGCAGAGAGGGCTCCAATTGGCTTCAGCCCCAGCATTTT.

This chain joins TRBV7-7 and TRBJ2-7; weak D call: TRBD1 (5 bases). Trimming took off 5 bases at V and 2 bases at J, with 19 bases between the two ends. The CDR3 runs 16 residues. Germline values: CDR1 SSHAT, CDR2 FNYEAQ (reference sequence). CDR3 in DNA: TGTGCCAGCAGCCCCTCGCAGGGCCTTCCAGCCTACGAGCAGTACTTC. Its protein is CASSPSQGLPAYEQYF.

The chain uses TRBV6-4 and TRBJ2-2; D may be TRBD2 (8 bases). Germline CDR1 MRHNA, CDR2 SNTAGT. V was cut by 5 bases and J by 3 bases, with 13 bases left in between. This CDR3 has 15 residues. Written as DNA, the CDR3 is TGTGCCAGCAGTCGGGAGGGGGCGCACACCGGGGAGCTGTTTTTT. Protein sequence: CASSREGAHTGELFF.

The chain links TRBV2 to TRBJ1-2; TRBD1 agrees at 7 bases. V lost 7 bases and J lost 2; bases outside the gene matches: 10. Germline V gene data show CDR1 as SNHLY and CDR2 as FYNNEI. This CDR3 spans 15 amino acids. In nucleotides, the CDR3 is TGTGCCAGCATTCCGATACAGGGGCCAAACTATGGCTACACCTTC. As protein: CASIPIQGPNYGYTF.

The chain links TRBV19 to TRBJ1-1; D is unresolved. Germline-derived CDR1 and CDR2 are LNHDA and SQIVND (reference sequence). CDR3 length equals 13 residues. V gave up 1 base and J gave up 3 bases, with 6 bases separating them. CDR3 loop: CASSIVGDTEAFF. The DNA for the CDR3 is TGTGCCAGTAGTATAGTGGGCGACACTGAAGCTTTCTTT.

J is TRBJ2-5 and V is TRBV6-5; D is perhaps TRBD2 (6 bases). Trimming removed 0 bases from V and 5 bases from J, with 13 bases in between. Germline V lookup: CDR1 MNHEY, CDR2 SVGAGI. The CDR3 contains 15 residues. This CDR3 reads CASSYSAGLKETQYF. DNA of the CDR3: TGTGCCAGCAGTTACTCGGCGGGGTTGAAGGAGACCCAGTACTTC.

The rearrangement links TRBV19 to TRBJ1-2; D is unresolved. The CDR3 extends over 14 amino acids. Germline values: CDR1 LNHDA, CDR2 SQIVND (reference sequence). V lost 7 bases and J lost 4, with 16 bases in between. CDR3 protein: CASIPGRYGYGYTF. The CDR3 DNA reads TGTGCCAGTATCCCTGGGAGGTACGGCTATGGCTACACCTTC.

This clone has just one count. This CDR3 reads CASRSGQGIQYF. In DNA form, the CDR3 reads TGTGCCAGCAGATCCGGACAGGGAATTCAGTACTTC. The chain has TRBV28 and TRBJ2-7; 8 nucleotides align to TRBD1. This CDR3 is 12 amino acids long. Germline assignment: CDR1 MDHEN and CDR2 SYDVKM. Trimming took 6 bases from V and 10 from J; bases not matched to a gene: 8.

The chain couples TRBV19 to TRBJ2-3, with 9 bases lining up with TRBD2. V gave up 3 bases and J gave up 2 bases; unmatched junction bases: 3. Germline V gene data show CDR1 as LNHDA and CDR2 as SQIVND (reference sequence). CDR3 size: 15 residues. The DNA of the CDR3 is TGTGCCAGTAGTATTGCGGGGGGGCCCACAGATACGCAGTATTTT. Its protein product is CASSIAGGPTDTQYF. Full variable domain (remainder filled in from reference TRBV19 and TRBJ2-3): DGGITQSPKYLFRKEGQNVTLSCEQNLNHDAMYWYRQDPGQGLRLIYYSQIVNDFQKGDIAEGYSVSREKKESFPLTVTSAQKNPTAFYLCASSIAGGPTDTQYFGPGTRLTVL.

The chain carries TRBV5-1 and TRBJ2-7; 7 bases align to TRBD1. Germline V gene lookup returns CDR1 SGHRS and CDR2 YFSETQ. CDR3 length: 16 amino acids. The J segment lost 0 bases and the V segment lost 7 bases, leaving 13 bases of the junction unmatched. The CDR3 protein is CASPSREGASSYEQYF. DNA for the CDR3: TGCGCCAGCCCCTCCCGAGAGGGGGCGTCCTCCTACGAGCAGTACTTC.

This chain connects TRBV10-2 to TRBJ2-7, with 9 bases lining up with TRBD1. V was pared by 1 base and J by 2 bases, with 9 bases of the junction left unmatched. The CDR3 loop spans 17 amino acids. Germline V gives CDR1 WSHSY, CDR2 SAAADI. CDR3 residues: CASSEYGQGPSTYEQYF. CDR3 sequence (DNA): TGCGCCAGCAGTGAGTACGGACAGGGGCCATCAACCTACGAGCAGTACTTC.

J is TRBJ2-7 and V is TRBV7-9; 7 bases align to TRBD1. The junction had 2 bases not matched to a gene; V was cut back by 5 bases and J by 4 bases. The germline V gene has CDR1 SEHNR and CDR2 FQNEAQ (reference sequence). The CDR3 covers 12 residues. The CDR3 loop reads CASSPGQYEQYF. Here the CDR3 DNA reads TGTGCCAGCAGCCCGGGACAGTACGAGCAGTACTTC.

The V gene is TRBV4-2, the J gene TRBJ1-5; tentatively, D is TRBD1 (6 bases). The V gene's germline CDR1 is LGHNA and CDR2 YNFKEQ. The CDR3 has 13 amino acids. The germline V and J ends were trimmed by 4 bases and 5 bases, with 9 bases remaining between them. CDR3 loop: CASSPRQDQPQHF. For the CDR3, the DNA is TGTGCCAGCAGCCCCCGACAGGATCAGCCCCAGCATTTT.

The chain couples TRBV30 to TRBJ2-3, with D tentatively TRBD1 (6 bases). Trimming removed 1 base at V and 2 bases at J, with 10 bases between. The CDR3 is 14 residues long. Germline V lookup: CDR1 GTSNPN, CDR2 SVGIG (reference sequence). The DNA of the CDR3 is TGTGCCTGGAGTGGGGGGCAGTCCACAGATACGCAGTATTTT. Translation: CAWSGGQSTDTQYF. Full variable domain (missing parts from reference TRBV30 and TRBJ2-3): SQTIHQWPATLVQPVGSPLSLECTVEGTSNPNLYWYRQAAGRGLQLLFYSVGIGQISSEVPQNLSASRPQDRQFILSSKKLLLSDSGFYLCAWSGGQSTDTQYFGPGTRLTVL.